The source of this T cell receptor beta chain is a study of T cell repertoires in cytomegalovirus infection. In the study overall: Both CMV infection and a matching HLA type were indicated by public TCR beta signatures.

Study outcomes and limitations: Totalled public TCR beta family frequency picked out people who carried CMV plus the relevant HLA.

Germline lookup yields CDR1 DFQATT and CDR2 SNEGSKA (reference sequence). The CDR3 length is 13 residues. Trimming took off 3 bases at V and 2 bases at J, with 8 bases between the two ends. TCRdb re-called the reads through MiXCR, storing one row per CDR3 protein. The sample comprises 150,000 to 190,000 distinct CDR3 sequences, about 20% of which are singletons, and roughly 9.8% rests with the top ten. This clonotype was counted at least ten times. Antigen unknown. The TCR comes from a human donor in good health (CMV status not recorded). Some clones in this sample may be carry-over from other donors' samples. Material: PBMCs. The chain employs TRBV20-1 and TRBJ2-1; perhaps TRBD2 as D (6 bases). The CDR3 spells CSASGGTYNEQFF. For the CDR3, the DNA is TGCAGTGCTAGCGGGGGAACCTACAATGAGCAGTTCTTC.